One sample yielded the 10 T cell receptor beta chains listed below, sequenced in a study of early T cells in non-severe SARS-CoV-2 infection. Each CDR3 protein is one row after TCRdb ran MiXCR on the 5' RACE reads. The table shows under 95,000 distinct CDR3 sequences, with approximately 12% occurring only once. The sequenced sample was whole blood. The source is an adult who was a healthcare worker with PCR-confirmed SARS-CoV-2 infection or an uninfected control (not recorded which).

The chain links TRBV3-1 to TRBJ1-3; 8 positions match TRBD1. V lost 0 bases to trimming and J lost 4 bases; unmatched junction nucleotides: 8. The germline gives CDR1 LGHDT, CDR2 YNNKEL (reference sequence). This CDR3 region has 17 residues. This CDR3 is CASSQDVGQGSGNTIYF. The CDR3 DNA sequence: TGTGCCAGCAGCCAAGATGTCGGACAGGGTTCAGGAAACACCATATATTTT.

This clonotype was observed at least ten times. The chain recombines TRBV27 with TRBJ2-7; D unresolved. The CDR3 totals 15 residues. Trimming removed 0 bases at V and 0 bases at J, with 9 bases between. The germline V gene encodes CDR1 MNHEY and CDR2 SMNVEV (reference sequence). The DNA of the CDR3 is TGTGCCAGCAGTTTATCAGGGCCAAGCTCCTACGAGCAGTACTTC. Translated: CASSLSGPSSYEQYF.

This chain uses TRBV27 with TRBJ2-1, with D tentatively TRBD1 or TRBD2 (5 bases each). Germline CDR1 is MNHEY and CDR2 is SMNVEV (reference sequence). Between the trimmed V and J ends, which lost 0 bases and 8 bases, there was a span of 17 bases. The CDR3 spans 16 residues. In DNA, the CDR3 is TGTGCCAGCAGTTTATCGAGGGGCGCAGCTGCCTATGAGCAGTTCTTC. Translating it yields CASSLSRGAAAYEQFF.

The chain has TRBV29-1 and TRBJ2-5; D may be TRBD2 (5 bases). Germline V gene sequence: CDR1 SQVTM, CDR2 ANQGSEA. The CDR3 contains 12 residues. Trimming pared 5 bases from V and 5 bases from J, leaving 12 bases between. This chain's CDR3 is CSVTGVGETQYF. CDR3 bases: TGCAGCGTTACCGGGGTTGGCGAGACCCAGTACTTC.

This clonotype was seen repeatedly, ten times or more. J is TRBJ2-1 and V is TRBV29-1, with TRBD2 identical over 8 bases. The CDR3 totals 16 residues. The ends lost 3 bases at V and 6 bases at J; junction bases unmatched: 13. The germline CDR1 and CDR2 sequences are SQVTM and ANQGSEA. The CDR3 is CSVDGGARTSSNEQFF. As DNA, the CDR3 is TGCAGCGTTGACGGGGGGGCCAGGACTAGCAGCAATGAGCAGTTCTTC.

This clonotype was seen more than once but under ten times. The chain uses TRBV28 and TRBJ2-1; no clear D. V lost 1 base and J lost 14, with 12 bases in between. CDR3 length: 12 amino acids. Germline values: CDR1 MDHEN, CDR2 SYDVKM. CDR3 DNA sequence: TGTGCCAGCAGTTTATACTGGTGGGGAAAGTTCTTC. This translates into CASSLYWWGKFF.

For the CDR3, the DNA is TGTGCCAGCAGCTTAATGGCTAGCGGGAGGAGCAATGAGCAGTTCTTC. It codes for CASSLMASGRSNEQFF. This chain connects TRBV7-3 to TRBJ2-1; 11 bases are shared with TRBD2. This CDR3 is 16 amino acids long. The V segment lost 1 base and the J segment 6 bases; nucleotides outside the gene matches: 5. CDR1 and CDR2 (germline): SGHTA, FQGTGA.

J is TRBJ2-7 and V is TRBV11-2, with 9 bases matching TRBD2. This CDR3 is built from 17 residues. The germline gives CDR1 SGHAT, CDR2 FQNNGV. Losses at the gene ends were 4 bases for V and 3 bases for J; bases not matched to a gene: 13. In DNA, the CDR3 is TGTGCCAGCAGCTCCCCGGTCGGGACTAGCCGGCACTACGAGCAGTACTTC. Translating it yields CASSSPVGTSRHYEQYF.

There are many counts of this clonotype. This chain connects TRBV19 to TRBJ2-2; 10 bases agree with TRBD2. With 6 bases clipped from V and 1 base from J, the junction kept 8 bases outside the gene matches. Germline-derived CDR1 and CDR2 are LNHDA and SQIVND (reference sequence). The CDR3 has 17 amino acids. CDR3 DNA: TGTGCCAGTAGGGACCATCGGACTAGCGGGAACACCGGGGAGCTGTTTTTT. It yields the protein CASRDHRTSGNTGELFF.

This clonotype was observed many times. The chain combines TRBV5-1 with TRBJ2-3, with D tentatively TRBD2 (6 bases). V was clipped by 0 bases and J by 1 base, with 12 bases between them. Germline V CDR1 and CDR2: SGHRS, YFSETQ. This CDR3 is built from 16 residues. This CDR3 is CASSLALTGGTDTQYF. CDR3 nucleotides: TGCGCCAGCAGCTTGGCCCTGACGGGAGGCACAGATACGCAGTATTTT. Supplemented by reference TRBV5-1 and TRBJ2-3, the full variable domain reads KAGVTQTPRYLIKTRGQQVTLSCSPISGHRSVSWYQQTPGQGLQFLFEYFSETQRNKGNFPGRFSGRQFSNSRSEMNVSTLELGDSALYLCASSLALTGGTDTQYFGPGTRLTVL.